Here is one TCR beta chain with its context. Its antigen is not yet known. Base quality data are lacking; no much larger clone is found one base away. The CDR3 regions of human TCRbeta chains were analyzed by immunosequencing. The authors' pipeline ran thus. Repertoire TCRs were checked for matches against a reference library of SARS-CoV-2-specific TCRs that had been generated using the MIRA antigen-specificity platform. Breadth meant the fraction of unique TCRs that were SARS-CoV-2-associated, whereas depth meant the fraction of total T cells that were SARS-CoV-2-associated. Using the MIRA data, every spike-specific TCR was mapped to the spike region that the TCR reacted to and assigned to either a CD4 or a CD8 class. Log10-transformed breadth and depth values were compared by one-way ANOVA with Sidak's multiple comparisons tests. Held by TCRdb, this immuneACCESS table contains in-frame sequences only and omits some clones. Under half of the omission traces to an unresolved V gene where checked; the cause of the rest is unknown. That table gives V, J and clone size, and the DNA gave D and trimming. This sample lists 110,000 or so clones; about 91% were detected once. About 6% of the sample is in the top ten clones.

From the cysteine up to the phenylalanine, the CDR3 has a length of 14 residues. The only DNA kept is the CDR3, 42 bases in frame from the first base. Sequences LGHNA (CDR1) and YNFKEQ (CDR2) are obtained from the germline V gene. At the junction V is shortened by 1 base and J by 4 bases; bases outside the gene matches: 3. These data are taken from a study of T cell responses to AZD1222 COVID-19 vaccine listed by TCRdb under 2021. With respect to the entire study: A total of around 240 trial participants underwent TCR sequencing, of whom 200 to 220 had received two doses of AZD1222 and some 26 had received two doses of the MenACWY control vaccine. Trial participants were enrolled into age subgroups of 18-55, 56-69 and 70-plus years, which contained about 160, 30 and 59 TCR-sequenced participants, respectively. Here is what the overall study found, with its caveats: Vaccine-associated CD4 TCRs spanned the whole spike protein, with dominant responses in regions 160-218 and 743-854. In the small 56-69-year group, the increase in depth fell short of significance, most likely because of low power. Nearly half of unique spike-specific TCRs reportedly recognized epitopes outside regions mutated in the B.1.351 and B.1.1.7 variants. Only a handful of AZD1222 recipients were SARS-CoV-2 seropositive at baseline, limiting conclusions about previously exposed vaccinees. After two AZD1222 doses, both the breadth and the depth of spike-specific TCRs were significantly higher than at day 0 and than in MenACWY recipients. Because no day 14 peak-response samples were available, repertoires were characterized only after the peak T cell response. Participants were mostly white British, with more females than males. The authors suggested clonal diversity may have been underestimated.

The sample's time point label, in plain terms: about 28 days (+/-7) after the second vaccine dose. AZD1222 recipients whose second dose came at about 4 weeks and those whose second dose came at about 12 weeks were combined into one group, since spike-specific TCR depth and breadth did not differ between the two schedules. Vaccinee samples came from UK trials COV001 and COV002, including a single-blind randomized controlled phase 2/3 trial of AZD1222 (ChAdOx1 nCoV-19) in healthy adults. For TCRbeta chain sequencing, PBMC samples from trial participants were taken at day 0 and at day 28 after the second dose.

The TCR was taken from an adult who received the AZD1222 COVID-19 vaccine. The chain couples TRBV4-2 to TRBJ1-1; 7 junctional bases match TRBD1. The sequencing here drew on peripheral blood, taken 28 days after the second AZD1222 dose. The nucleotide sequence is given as TGTGCCAGCAGCCAAGGGGCAGGGGGCACTGAAGCTTTCTTT. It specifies CASSQGAGGTEAFF.